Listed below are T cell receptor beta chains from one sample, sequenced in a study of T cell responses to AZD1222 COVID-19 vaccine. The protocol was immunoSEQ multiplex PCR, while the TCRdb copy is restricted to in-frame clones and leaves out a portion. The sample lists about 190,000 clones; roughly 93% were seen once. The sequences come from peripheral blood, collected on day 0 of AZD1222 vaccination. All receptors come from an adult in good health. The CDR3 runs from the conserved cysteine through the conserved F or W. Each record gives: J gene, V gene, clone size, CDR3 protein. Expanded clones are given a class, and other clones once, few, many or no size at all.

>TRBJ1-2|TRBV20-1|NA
CSASLTNYGYTF
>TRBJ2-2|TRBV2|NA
CASSEMGAGELFF
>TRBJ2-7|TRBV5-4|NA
CASSSLPDSGRYYGRQYF
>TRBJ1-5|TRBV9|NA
CASTPGGNSNQPQHF
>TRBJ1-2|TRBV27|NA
CASSSYLRGGSGYTF
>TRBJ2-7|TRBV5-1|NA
CASSPPGTFYEQYF
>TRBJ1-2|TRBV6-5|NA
CASKRGTGNYGYTF
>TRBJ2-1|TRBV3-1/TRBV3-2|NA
CASSHRGGNEQFF
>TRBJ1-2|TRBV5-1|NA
CASSLSDGRTGNGYTF
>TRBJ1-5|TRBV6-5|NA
CASSWTGPNQPQHF
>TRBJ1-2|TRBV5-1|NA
CASSLDVTFYGYTF
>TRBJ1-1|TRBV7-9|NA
CASSLGGPEAFF
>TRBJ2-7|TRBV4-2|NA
CASSQALALYEQYF
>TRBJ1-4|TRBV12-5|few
CASGWRGGEKLFF
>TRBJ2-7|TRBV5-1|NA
CASSLEVTGGSGEQYF
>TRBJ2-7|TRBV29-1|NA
CSVGTGTAGGEQYF
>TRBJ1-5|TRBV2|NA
CASSGDTGREQPQHF
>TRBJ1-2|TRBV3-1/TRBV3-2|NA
CASSQRRSRGGYTF
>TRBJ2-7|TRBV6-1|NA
CASSELGGSYEQYF
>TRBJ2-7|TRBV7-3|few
CASSLNPGRNDEQYF
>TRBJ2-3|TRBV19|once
CASSRLAGGLSTDTQYF
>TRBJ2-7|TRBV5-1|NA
CASSSTGGASYEQYF
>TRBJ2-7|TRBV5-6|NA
CASSLDRGTTREQYF